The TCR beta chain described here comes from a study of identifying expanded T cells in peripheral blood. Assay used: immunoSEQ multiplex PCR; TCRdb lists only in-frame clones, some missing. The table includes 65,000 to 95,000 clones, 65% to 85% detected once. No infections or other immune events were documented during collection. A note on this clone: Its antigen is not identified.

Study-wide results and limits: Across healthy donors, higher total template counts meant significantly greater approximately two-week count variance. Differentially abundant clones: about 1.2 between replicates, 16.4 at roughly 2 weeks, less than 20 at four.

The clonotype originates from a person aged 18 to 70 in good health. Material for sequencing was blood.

The CDR3 DNA reads TGTGCCAGCTCACCATCATTACCGGGACAGGGACAGGTTGAGCAGTACTTC. It codes for CASSPSLPGQGQVEQYF. The rearrangement uses TRBV18 and TRBJ2-7, with 9 bases aligning to TRBD1. The J segment lost 7 bases and the V segment lost 2 bases, leaving 15 bases of the junction unmatched. CDR1 is KGHSH, CDR2 LQKENI, per germline. The CDR3 is made up of 17 amino acids.